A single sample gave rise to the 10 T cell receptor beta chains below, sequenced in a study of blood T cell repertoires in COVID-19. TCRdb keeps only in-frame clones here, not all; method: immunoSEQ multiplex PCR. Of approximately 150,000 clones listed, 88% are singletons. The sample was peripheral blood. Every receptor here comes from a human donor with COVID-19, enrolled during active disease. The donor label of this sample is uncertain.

The CDR3 DNA reads as TGCGCCAGCAGCGGAGGACAGGGGGACACTGAAGCTTTCTTT. It specifies CASSGGQGDTEAFF. V and J are TRBV5-1 and TRBJ1-1; TRBD1 matches at 10 bases. Trimming cost V 4 bases and J 3 bases; bases outside gene matches: 3. The CDR3 spans 14 residues. Germline V gives CDR1 SGHRS, CDR2 YFSETQ. Together with reference TRBV5-1 and TRBJ1-1, the CDR3 gives the full variable domain: KAGVTQTPRYLIKTRGQQVTLSCSPISGHRSVSWYQQTPGQGLQFLFEYFSETQRNKGNFPGRFSGRQFSNSRSEMNVSTLELGDSALYLCASSGGQGDTEAFFGQGTRLTVV.

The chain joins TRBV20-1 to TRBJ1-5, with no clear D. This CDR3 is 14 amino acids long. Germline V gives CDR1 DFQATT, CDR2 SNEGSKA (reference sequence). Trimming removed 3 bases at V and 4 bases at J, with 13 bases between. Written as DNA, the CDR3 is TGCAGTGCTAGTAGCGACGGTGAGAATCAGCCCCAGCATTTT. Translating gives CSASSDGENQPQHF.

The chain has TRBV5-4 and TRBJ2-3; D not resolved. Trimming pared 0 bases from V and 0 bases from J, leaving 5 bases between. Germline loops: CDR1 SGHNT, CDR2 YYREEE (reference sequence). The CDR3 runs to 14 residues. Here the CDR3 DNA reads TGTGCCAGCAGCTTGGATGAGAGCACAGATACGCAGTATTTT. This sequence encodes CASSLDESTDTQYF.

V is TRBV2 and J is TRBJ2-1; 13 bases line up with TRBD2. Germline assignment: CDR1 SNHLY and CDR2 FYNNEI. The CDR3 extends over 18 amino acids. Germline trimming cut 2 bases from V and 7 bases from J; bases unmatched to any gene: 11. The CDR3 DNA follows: TGTGCCAGCAGTGAATTCCCCCCTAGGACTAGCGGGAGAAATGAGCAGTTCTTC. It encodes CASSEFPPRTSGRNEQFF.

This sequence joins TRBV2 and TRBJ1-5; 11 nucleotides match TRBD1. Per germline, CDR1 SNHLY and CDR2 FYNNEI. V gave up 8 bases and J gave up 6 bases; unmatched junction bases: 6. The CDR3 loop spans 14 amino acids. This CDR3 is CASVDRGLAQPQHF. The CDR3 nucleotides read TGTGCCAGCGTGGACAGGGGGCTGGCTCAGCCCCAGCATTTT.

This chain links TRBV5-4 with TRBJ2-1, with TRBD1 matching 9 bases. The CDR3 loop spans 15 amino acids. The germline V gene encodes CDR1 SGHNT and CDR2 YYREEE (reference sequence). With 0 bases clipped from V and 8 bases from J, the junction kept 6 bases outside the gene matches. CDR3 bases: TGTGCCAGCAGCTTGGTCCGGGACAGGGCATATGAGCAGTTCTTC. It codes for CASSLVRDRAYEQFF.

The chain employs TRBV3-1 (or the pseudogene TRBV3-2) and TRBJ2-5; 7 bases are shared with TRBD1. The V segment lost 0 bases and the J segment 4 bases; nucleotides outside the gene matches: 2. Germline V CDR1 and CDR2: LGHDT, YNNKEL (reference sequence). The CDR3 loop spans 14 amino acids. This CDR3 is CASSQDSGGETQYF. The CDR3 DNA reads TGTGCCAGCAGCCAAGATTCAGGGGGAGAGACCCAGTACTTC.

The CDR3, as DNA: TGTGCCAGCAGTCTCCCCGCGGGGGGTGGAGAGACCCAGTACTTC. It is translated as CASSLPAGGGETQYF. The chain is built from TRBV6-2 or TRBV6-3 and TRBJ2-5, with 8 bases identical to TRBD2. Germline V gene data show CDR1 as MNHEY and CDR2 as SVGEGT. This CDR3 is 15 amino acids long. J was trimmed by 4 bases and V by 5 bases; bases with no gene match: 9.

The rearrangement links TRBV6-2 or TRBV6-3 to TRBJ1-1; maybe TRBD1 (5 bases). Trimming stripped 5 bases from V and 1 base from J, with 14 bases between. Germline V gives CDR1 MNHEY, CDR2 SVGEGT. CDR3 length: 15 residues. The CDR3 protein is CASSKRQTQNTEAFF. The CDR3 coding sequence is TGTGCCAGCAGTAAACGACAGACACAGAACACTGAAGCTTTCTTT.

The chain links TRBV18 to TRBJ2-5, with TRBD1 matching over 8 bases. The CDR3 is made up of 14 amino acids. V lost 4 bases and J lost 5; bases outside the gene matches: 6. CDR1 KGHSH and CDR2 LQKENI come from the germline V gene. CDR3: CASSLGQGDETQYF. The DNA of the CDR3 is TGTGCCAGCTCACTAGGACAGGGCGACGAGACCCAGTACTTC.